This paragraph covers one TCR beta chain sequence. These data originate in a study of blood T cells in healthy people across ages. Primed by a sample-barcoded 5' primer and a J-beta primer mix, a second PCR proceeded for about 7 to 11 cycles. Each CDR3 protein is one row after TCRdb ran MiXCR on the 5' RACE reads. The sample includes some 1,800,000 distinct CDR3 sequences, more than 35% of them seen just once. The TCR originated in a human donor in good health. Sequenced: blood.

The CDR3 here is CASSERVGVAGESMAATTDTQYF. The CDR3 DNA is TGTGCCAGCAGTGAGCGCGTAGGGGTAGCTGGAGAATCCATGGCAGCGACCACAGATACGCAGTATTTT. The chain employs TRBV25-1 and TRBJ2-3; a weak D match, TRBD1 (5 bases). Trimming stripped 3 bases from V and 2 bases from J, with 36 bases between. Germline-derived CDR1 and CDR2 are MGHDK and SYGVNS. The CDR3 is 23 residues long.